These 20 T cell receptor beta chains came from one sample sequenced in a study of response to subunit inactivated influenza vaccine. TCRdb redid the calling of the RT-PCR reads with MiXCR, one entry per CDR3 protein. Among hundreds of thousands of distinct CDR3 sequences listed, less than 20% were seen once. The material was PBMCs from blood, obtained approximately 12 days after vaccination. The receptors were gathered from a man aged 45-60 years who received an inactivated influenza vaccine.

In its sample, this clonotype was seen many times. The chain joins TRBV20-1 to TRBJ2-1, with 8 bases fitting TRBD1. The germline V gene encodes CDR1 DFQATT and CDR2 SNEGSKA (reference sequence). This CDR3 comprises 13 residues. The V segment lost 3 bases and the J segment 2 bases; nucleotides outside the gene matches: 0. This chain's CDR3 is CSARDRAYNEQFF. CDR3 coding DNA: TGCAGTGCTAGGGACAGGGCCTACAATGAGCAGTTCTTC.

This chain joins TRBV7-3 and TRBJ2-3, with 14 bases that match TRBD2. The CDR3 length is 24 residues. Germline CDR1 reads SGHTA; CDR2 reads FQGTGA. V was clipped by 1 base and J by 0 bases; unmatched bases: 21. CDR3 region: CASSLRPLWTGLAGGPKSTDTQYF. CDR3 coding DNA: TGTGCCAGCAGCTTAAGACCGTTATGGACTGGACTAGCGGGAGGCCCTAAGAGCACAGATACGCAGTATTTT.

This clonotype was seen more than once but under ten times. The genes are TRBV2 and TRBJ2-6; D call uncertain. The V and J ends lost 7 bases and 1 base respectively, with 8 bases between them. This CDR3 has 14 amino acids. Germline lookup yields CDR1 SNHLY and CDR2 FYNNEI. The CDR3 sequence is CASTQPSGANVLTF. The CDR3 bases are TGTGCCAGCACTCAGCCTTCTGGGGCCAACGTCCTGACTTTC.

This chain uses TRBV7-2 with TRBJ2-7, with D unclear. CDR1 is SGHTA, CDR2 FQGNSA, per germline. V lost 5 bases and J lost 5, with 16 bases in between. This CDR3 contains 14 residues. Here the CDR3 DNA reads TGTGCCAGCAGCCCCCCAGCAGTAAGCCACGAGCAGTACTTC. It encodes CASSPPAVSHEQYF.

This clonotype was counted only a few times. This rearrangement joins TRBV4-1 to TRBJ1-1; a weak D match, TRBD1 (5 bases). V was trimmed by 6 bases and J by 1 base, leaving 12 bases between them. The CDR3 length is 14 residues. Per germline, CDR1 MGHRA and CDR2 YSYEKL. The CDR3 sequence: CASRKGVSNTEAFF. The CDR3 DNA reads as TGCGCCAGCAGAAAAGGGGTTTCGAACACTGAAGCTTTCTTT.

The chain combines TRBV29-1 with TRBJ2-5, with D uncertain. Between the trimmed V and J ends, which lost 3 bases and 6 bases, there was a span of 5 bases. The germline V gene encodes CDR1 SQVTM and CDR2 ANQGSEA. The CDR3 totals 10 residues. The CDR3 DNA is TGCAGCGTTGATGCCCAGACCCAGTACTTC. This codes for CSVDAQTQYF.

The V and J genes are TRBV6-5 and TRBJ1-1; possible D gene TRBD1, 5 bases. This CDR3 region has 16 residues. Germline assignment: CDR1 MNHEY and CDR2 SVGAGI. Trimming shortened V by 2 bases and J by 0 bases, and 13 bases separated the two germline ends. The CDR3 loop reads CASSYLGGMVNTEAFF. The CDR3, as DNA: TGTGCCAGCAGTTACCTCGGGGGAATGGTGAACACTGAAGCTTTCTTT.

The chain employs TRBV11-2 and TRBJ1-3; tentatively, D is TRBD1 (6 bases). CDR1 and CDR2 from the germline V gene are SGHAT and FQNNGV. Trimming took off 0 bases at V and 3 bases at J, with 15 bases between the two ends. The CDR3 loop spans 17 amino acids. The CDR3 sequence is CASSLDGGKTSGNTIYF. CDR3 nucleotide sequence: TGTGCCAGCAGCTTAGATGGGGGCAAAACTAGTGGAAACACCATATATTTT.

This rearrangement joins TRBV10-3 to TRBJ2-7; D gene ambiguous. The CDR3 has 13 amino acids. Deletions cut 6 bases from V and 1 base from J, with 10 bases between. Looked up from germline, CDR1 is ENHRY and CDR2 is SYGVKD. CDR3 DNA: TGTGCCATCAGCCCAGGAAAATCCTACGAGCAGTACTTC. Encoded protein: CAISPGKSYEQYF.

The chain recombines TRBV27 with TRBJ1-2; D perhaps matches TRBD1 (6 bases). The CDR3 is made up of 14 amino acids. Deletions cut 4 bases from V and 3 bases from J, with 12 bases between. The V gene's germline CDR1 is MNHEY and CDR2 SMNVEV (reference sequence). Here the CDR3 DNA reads TGTGCCAGCAGTTCAGGGGTACAAGACTATGGCTACACCTTC. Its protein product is CASSSGVQDYGYTF.

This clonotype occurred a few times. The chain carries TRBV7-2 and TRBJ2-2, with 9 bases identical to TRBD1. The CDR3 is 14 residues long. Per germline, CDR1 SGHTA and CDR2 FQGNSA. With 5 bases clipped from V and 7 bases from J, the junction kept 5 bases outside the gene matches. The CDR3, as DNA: TGTGCCAGCAGCCAACAGGGGGCGGGCGGGGAGCTGTTTTTT. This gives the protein CASSQQGAGGELFF.

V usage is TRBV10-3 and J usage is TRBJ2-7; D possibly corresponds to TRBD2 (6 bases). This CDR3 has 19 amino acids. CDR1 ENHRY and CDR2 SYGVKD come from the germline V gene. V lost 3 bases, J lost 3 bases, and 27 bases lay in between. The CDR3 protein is CAISDPAPPGGGVDYEQYF. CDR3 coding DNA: TGTGCCATCAGTGACCCCGCCCCCCCCGGTGGAGGGGTGGACTACGAGCAGTACTTC.

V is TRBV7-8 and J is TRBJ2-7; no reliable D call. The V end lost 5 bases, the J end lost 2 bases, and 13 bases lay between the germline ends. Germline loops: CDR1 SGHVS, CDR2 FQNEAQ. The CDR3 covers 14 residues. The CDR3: CASSAPEFTYEQYF. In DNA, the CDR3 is TGTGCCAGCAGCGCCCCGGAGTTTACCTACGAGCAGTACTTC.

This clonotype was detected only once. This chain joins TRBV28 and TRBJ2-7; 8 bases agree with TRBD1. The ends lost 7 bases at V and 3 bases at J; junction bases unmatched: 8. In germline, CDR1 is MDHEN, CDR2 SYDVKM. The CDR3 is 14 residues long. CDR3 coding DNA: TGTGCCAGCAAACCCCTGGACAGGGTCTACGAGCAGTACTTC. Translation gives CASKPLDRVYEQYF.

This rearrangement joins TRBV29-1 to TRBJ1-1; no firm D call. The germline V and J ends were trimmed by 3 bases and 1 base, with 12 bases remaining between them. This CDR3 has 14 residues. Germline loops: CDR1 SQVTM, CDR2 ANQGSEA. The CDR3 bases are TGCAGCGTTGAGAGGCGGCAGTCGAACACTGAAGCTTTCTTT. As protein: CSVERRQSNTEAFF.

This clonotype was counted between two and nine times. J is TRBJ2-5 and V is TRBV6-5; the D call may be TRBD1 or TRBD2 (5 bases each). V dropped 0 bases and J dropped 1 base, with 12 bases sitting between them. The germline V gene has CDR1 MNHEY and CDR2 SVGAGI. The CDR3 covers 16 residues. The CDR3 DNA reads TGTGCCAGCAGTTACTCTTGGGTTGGGGGCCAAGAGACCCAGTACTTC. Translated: CASSYSWVGGQETQYF.

CDR3 amino acids: CASWTSGGFADTQYF. DNA for the CDR3: TGTGCCAGCTGGACTAGCGGGGGGTTTGCAGATACGCAGTATTTT. The chain couples TRBV28 to TRBJ2-3; TRBD2 matches 14 bases. V shed 8 bases, J shed 4 bases, and the junction held 5 bases outside the gene matches. The CDR3 is 15 residues long. Germline V gives CDR1 MDHEN, CDR2 SYDVKM.

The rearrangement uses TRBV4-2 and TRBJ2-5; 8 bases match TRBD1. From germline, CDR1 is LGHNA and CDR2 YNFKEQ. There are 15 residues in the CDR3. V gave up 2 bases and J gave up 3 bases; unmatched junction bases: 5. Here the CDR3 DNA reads TGTGCCAGCAGCCAAAAGGACAGGGCCGAAGAGACCCAGTACTTC. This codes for CASSQKDRAEETQYF.

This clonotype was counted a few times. CDR3 protein: CATSRGGGLNTEAFF. The CDR3 DNA sequence: TGTGCCACCAGCAGAGGCGGGGGGTTGAACACTGAAGCTTTCTTT. The J gene is TRBJ1-1, the V gene TRBV15; D is perhaps TRBD1 (5 bases). With 1 base removed from V and 0 bases from J, the gap between germline ends came to 9 bases. From germline, CDR1 is LNHNV and CDR2 YYDKDF (reference sequence). The CDR3 is 15 residues long.

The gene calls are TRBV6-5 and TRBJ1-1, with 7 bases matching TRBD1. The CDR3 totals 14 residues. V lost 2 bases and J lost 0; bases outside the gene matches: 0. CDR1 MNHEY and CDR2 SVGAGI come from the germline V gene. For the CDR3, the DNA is TGTGCCAGCAGTTACGGACAGGTGAACACTGAAGCTTTCTTT. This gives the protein CASSYGQVNTEAFF.